This T cell receptor beta chain was sequenced during a study of vaccination and CD4 T cells after COVID-19. Looking at the study overall: Four females and six males made up the convalescents, two of whom were Hispanic.

Concerning this clonotype: The antigen is undetermined.

The germline CDR1 and CDR2 sequences are SGHTA and FQGNSA. Trimming removed 3 bases from V and 1 base from J, with 12 bases in between. The CDR3 extends over 15 amino acids. Cultured CD4+ T-cell DNA underwent Oncomine TCR Beta short-read sequencing. One entry per CDR3 protein, called by TCRdb with MiXCR from the PCR reads. The data show some 15,000 distinct CDR3 sequences, approximately 79% seen once. Described treatment: roughly 11-day PBMC culture with coronavirus spike peptide pools or control peptides (ViraFEST assay). The chain recombines TRBV7-2 with TRBJ1-1, with D hard to call. The source is a human donor who had recovered from COVID-19. The sample comprised CD4+ T cells from blood, cultured in vitro. CDR3 sequence: CASSLAPLGNTEAFF. CDR3 DNA sequence: TGTGCCAGCAGCTTGGCCCCTCTAGGGAACACTGAAGCTTTCTTT.